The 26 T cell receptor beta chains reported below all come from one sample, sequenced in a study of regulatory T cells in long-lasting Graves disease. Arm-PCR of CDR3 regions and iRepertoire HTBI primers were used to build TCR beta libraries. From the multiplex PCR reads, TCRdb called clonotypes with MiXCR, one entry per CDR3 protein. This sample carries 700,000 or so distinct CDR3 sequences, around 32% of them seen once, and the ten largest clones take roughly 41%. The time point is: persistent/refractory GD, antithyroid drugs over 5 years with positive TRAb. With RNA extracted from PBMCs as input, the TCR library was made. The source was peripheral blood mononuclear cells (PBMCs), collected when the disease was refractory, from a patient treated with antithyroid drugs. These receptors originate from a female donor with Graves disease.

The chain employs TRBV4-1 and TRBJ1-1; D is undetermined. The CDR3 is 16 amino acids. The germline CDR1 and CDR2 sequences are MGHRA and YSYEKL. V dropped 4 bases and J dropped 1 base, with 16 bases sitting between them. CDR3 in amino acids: CASSRNPVARNTEAFF. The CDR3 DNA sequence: TGCGCCAGCAGCCGAAACCCCGTAGCGCGGAACACTGAAGCTTTCTTT.

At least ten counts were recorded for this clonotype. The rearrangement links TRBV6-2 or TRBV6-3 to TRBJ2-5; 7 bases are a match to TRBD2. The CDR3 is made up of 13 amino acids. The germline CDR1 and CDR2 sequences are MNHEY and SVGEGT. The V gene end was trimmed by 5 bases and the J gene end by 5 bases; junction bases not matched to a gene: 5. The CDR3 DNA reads TGTGCCAGCAGTGAGAGCGGGATCGAGACCCAGTACTTC. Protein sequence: CASSESGIETQYF.

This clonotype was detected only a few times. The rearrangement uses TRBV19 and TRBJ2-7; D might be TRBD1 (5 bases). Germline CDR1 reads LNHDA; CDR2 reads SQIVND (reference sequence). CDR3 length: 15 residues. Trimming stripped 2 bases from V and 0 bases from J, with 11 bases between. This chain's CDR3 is CASSIQDTPSYEQYF. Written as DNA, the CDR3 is TGTGCCAGTAGTATACAGGACACCCCCTCCTACGAGCAGTACTTC. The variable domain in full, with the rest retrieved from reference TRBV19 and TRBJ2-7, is DGGITQSPKYLFRKEGQNVTLSCEQNLNHDAMYWYRQDPGQGLRLIYYSQIVNDFQKGDIAEGYSVSREKKESFPLTVTSAQKNPTAFYLCASSIQDTPSYEQYFGPGTRLTVT.

As DNA, the CDR3 is TGTGCCTGGAGTTCAGGGGCGGATTCACCCCTCCACTTT. Residues: CAWSSGADSPLHF. V is TRBV30 and J is TRBJ1-6, with D possibly being TRBD1 (6 bases). The CDR3 spans 13 residues. The V end was cut by 2 bases, the J end by 8 bases, with 10 bases between. The germline V gene has CDR1 GTSNPN and CDR2 SVGIG (reference sequence). Filled out from reference TRBV30 and TRBJ1-6, the complete variable domain reads SQTIHQWPATLVQPVGSPLSLECTVEGTSNPNLYWYRQAAGRGLQLLFYSVGIGQISSEVPQNLSASRPQDRQFILSSKKLLLSDSGFYLCAWSSGADSPLHFGNGTRLTVT.

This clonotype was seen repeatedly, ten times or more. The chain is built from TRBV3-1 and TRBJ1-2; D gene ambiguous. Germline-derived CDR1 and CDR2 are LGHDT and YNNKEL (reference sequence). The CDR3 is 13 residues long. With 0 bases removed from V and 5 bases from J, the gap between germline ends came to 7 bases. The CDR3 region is CASSQDPPYGYTF. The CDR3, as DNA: TGTGCCAGCAGCCAAGACCCACCATATGGCTACACCTTC.

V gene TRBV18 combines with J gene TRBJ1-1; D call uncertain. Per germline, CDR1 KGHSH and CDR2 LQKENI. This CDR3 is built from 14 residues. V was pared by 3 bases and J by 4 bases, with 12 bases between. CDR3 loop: CASSPSPHGTEAFF. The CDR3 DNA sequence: TGTGCCAGCTCACCCTCCCCGCACGGCACTGAAGCTTTCTTT.

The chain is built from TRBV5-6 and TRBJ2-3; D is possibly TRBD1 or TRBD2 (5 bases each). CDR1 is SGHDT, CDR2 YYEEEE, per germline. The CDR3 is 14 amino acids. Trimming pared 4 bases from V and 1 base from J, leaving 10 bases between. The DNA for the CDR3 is TGTGCCAGCAGCCTGAGAGGGGGCACAGATACGCAGTATTTT. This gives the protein CASSLRGGTDTQYF.

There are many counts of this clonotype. DNA for the CDR3: TGTGCCAGTAGTATGTTGCGGGGTGCCTATGGCTACACCTTC. This sequence encodes CASSMLRGAYGYTF. The rearrangement joins TRBV19 to TRBJ1-2; D remains ambiguous. The V end was cut by 3 bases, the J end by 4 bases, with 12 bases between. This CDR3 has 14 amino acids. The germline V gene encodes CDR1 LNHDA and CDR2 SQIVND (reference sequence).

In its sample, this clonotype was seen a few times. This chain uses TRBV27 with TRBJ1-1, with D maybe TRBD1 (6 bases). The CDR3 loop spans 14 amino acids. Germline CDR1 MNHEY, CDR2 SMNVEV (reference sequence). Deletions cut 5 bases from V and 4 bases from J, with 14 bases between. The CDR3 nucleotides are TGTGCCAGCAGTCGCCCCGGGGGGCTCACTGAAGCTTTCTTT. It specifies CASSRPGGLTEAFF.

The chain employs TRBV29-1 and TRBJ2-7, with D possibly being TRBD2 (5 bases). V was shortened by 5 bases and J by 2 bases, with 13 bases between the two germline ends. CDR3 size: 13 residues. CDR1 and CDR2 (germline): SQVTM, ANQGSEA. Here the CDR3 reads CSVNWSGAYEQYF. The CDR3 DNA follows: TGCAGCGTTAATTGGTCCGGGGCCTACGAGCAGTACTTC.

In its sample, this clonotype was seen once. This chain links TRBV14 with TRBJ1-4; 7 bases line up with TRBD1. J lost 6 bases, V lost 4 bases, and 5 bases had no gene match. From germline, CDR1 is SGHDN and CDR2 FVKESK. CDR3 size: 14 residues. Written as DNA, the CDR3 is TGTGCCAGCAGCCGAGTACAGGGGTATGAAAAACTGTTTTTT. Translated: CASSRVQGYEKLFF.

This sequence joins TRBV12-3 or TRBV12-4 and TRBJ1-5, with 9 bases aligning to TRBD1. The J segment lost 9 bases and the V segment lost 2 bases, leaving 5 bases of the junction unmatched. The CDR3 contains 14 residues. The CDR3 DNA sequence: TGTGCCAGCAGTTTACACAGGGGGCCCGGGCCCCAGCATTTT. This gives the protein CASSLHRGPGPQHF.

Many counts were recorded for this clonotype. CDR3 sequence reads: CASSLQRQGYEQYF. The CDR3 coding sequence is TGTGCCAGCAGCTTACAGCGACAGGGCTACGAGCAGTACTTC. This chain connects TRBV7-2 to TRBJ2-7; 7 nucleotides align to TRBD1. Losses at the gene ends were 2 bases for V and 3 bases for J; bases not matched to a gene: 4. The length of the CDR3 is 14 residues. The germline gives CDR1 SGHTA, CDR2 FQGNSA.

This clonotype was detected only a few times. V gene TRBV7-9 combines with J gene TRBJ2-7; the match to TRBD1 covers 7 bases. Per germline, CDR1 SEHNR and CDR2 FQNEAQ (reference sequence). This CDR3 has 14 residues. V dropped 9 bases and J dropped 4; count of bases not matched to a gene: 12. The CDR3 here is CARGRGGAGYEQYF. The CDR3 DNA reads TGTGCCAGAGGGAGAGGGGGCGCGGGTTACGAGCAGTACTTC. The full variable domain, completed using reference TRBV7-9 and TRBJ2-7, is DTGVSQNPRHKITKRGQNVTFRCDPISEHNRLYWYRQTLGQGPEFLTYFQNEAQLEKSRLLSDRFSAERPKGSFSTLEIQRTEQGDSAMYLCARGRGGAGYEQYFGPGTRLTVT.

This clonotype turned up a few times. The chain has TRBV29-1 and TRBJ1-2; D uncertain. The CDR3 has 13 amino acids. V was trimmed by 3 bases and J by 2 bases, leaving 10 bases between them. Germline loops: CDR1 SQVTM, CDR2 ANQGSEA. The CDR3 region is CSVDAPGNYGYTF. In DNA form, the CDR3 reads TGCAGCGTTGACGCCCCGGGGAACTATGGCTACACCTTC.

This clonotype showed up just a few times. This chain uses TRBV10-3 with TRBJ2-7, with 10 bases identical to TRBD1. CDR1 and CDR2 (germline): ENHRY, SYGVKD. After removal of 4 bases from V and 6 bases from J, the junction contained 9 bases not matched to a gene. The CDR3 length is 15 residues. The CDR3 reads CAISAGTGALSEQYF. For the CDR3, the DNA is TGTGCCATCAGTGCGGGGACAGGGGCCCTCTCCGAGCAGTACTTC.

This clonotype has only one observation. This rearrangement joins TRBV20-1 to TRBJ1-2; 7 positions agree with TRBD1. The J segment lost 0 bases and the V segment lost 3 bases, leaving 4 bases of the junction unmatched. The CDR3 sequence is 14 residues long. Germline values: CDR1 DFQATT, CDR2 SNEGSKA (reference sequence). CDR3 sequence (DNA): TGCAGTGCTAGGGGGACAGTGGCTAACTATGGCTACACCTTC. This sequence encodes CSARGTVANYGYTF.

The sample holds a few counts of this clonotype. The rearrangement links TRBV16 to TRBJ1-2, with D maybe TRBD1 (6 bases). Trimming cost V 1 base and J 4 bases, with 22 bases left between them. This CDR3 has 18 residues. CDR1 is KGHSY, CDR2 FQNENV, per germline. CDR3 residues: CASSQFNGEGEPGYGYTF. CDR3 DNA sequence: TGTGCCAGCAGCCAATTCAACGGGGAGGGGGAACCTGGCTATGGCTACACCTTC.

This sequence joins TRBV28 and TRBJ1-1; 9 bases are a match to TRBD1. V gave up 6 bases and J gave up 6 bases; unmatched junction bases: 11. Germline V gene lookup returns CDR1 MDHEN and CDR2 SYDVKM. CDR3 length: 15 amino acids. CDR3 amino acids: CASRRYTGGNAEAFF. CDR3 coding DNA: TGTGCCAGCAGGAGATATACAGGGGGCAATGCTGAAGCTTTCTTT.

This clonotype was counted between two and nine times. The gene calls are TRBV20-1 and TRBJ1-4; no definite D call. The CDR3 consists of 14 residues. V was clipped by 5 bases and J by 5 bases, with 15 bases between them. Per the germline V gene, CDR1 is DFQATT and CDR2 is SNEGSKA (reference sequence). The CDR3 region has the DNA TGCAGTGCTCGTGTATTGGCCTTCAATGAAAAACTGTTTTTT. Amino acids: CSARVLAFNEKLFF.

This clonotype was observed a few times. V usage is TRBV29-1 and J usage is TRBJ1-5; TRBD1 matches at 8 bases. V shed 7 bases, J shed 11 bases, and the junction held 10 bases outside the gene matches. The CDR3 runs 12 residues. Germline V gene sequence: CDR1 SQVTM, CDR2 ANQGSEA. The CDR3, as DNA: TGCAGCGCTCGGACAGGGAGAAGTTCCCAGCATTTT. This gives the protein CSARTGRSSQHF. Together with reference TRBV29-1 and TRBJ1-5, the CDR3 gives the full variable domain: SAVISQKPSRDICQRGTSLTIQCQVDSQVTMMFWYRQQPGQSLTLIATANQGSEATYESGFVIDKFPISRPNLTFSTLTVSNMSPEDSSIYLCSARTGRSSQHFGDGTRLSIL.

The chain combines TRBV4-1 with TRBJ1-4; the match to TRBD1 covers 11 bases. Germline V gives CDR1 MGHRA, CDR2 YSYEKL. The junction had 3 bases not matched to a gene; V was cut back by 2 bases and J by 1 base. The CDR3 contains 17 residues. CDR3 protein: CASSQRTGGLTNEKLFF. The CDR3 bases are TGCGCCAGCAGCCAACGGACAGGGGGCTTAACTAATGAAAAACTGTTTTTT.

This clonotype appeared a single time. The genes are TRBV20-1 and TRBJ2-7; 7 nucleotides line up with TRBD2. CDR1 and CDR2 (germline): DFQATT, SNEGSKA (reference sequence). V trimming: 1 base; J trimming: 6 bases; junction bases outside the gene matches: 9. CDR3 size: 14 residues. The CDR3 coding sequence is TGCAGTGCTAGAGGGTTGCGGGGGATGGGCGAGCAGTACTTC. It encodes CSARGLRGMGEQYF.

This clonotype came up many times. DNA for the CDR3: TGTGCCAGCAGTGAAACTAGCGGGAATTACGAGCAGTACTTC. This gives the protein CASSETSGNYEQYF. V gene TRBV2 combines with J gene TRBJ2-7; TRBD2 matches 10 bases. Trimming removed 2 bases from V and 4 bases from J; junction bases left unmatched: 2. The CDR3 runs to 14 residues. Germline V gives CDR1 SNHLY, CDR2 FYNNEI. The complete variable domain, with remaining parts taken from reference TRBV2 and TRBJ2-7, reads EPEVTQTPSHQVTQMGQEVILRCVPISNHLYFYWYRQILGQKVEFLVSFYNNEISEKSEIFDDQFSVERPDGSNFTLKIRSTKLEDSAMYFCASSETSGNYEQYFGPGTRLTVT.

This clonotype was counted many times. The CDR3 nucleotides are TGTGCCAGCAGTGCTGGGGCAGGGGGCTACTATGGCTACACCTTC. It encodes CASSAGAGGYYGYTF. The chain joins TRBV28 to TRBJ1-2, with 8 bases that match TRBD1. Germline trimming cut 5 bases from V and 3 bases from J; bases unmatched to any gene: 8. CDR3 length equals 15 residues. The germline V gene encodes CDR1 MDHEN and CDR2 SYDVKM.

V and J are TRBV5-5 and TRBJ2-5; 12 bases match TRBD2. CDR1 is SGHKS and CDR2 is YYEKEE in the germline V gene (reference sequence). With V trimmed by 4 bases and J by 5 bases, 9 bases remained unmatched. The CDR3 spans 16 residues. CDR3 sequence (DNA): TGTGCCAGCAGCCTCCTAGCGGGAGGGAAGGGCGAGACCCAGTACTTC. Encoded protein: CASSLLAGGKGETQYF. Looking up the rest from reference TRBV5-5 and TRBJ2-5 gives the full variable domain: DAGVTQSPTHLIKTRGQQVTLRCSPISGHKSVSWYQQVLGQGPQFIFQYYEKEERGRGNFPDRFSARQFPNYSSELNVNALLLGDSALYLCASSLLAGGKGETQYFGPGTRLLVL.